The clone carrying this T cell receptor (beta chain) occurred a few times. Relative to the germline gene, one junction end is altered; a read error may explain this. Germline V CDR1 and CDR2: KGHDR, SFDVKD. The CDR3 contains 12 residues. The data originate from a study of T-cell memory formation after mild COVID-19. MiXCR was run by TCRdb on the 5' RACE reads, yielding one entry per CDR3 protein. The sample contains 250,000 to 300,000 distinct CDR3 sequences, roughly 15% of which appear only once. The TCR was taken from a young man who had mild COVID-19 (a few samples of this study predate the infection). Cell type and time point are not known. Input material: PBMCs or a T cell subset sorted from them (not recorded which). The chain has TRBV24-1 and TRBJ2-1, with D unclear. The CDR3 here is CATSDLATRLWF. As DNA, the CDR3 is TGTGCCACCAGTGATTTGGCCACCCGCTTGTGGTTC.